This is a list of T cell receptor beta chains from one sample in a study of blood T cell repertoires in COVID-19. Sequencing was performed with immunoSEQ multiplex PCR; in TCRdb, only in-frame clones are kept and a portion is missing. The table shows 90,000 to 120,000 clones, with approximately 90% occurring only once. Sequenced sample: peripheral blood. The origin of the receptors is a man aged 45-60 years with active or convalescent COVID-19. Both conserved end residues are part of each CDR3. Fields, in order: V gene, clone size, CDR3 protein. Where a row states a size, it is once, few, many or the class of an expanded clone; other rows omit it.

V gene: TRBV6-6; clone size: .; CDR3 protein: CASSLLADIYEQYF
V gene: TRBV19; clone size: .; CDR3 protein: CASSVPGKGYGYTF
V gene: TRBV19; clone size: few; CDR3 protein: CASSISGGRMNTEAFF
V gene: TRBV5-1; clone size: once; CDR3 protein: CASSYQASYEQYF
V gene: TRBV29-1; clone size: .; CDR3 protein: CSVLILQGMAGYTF
V gene: TRBV5-4; clone size: .; CDR3 protein: CASSSDYNKETQYF
V gene: TRBV3-1/TRBV3-2; clone size: .; CDR3 protein: CASSQGLPTGELFF
V gene: TRBV2; clone size: once; CDR3 protein: CASSSDLGGHNEQFF
V gene: TRBV19; clone size: .; CDR3 protein: CASSSTGGFQPQHF
V gene: TRBV27; clone size: .; CDR3 protein: CASSLRRGPGNIQYF
V gene: TRBV18; clone size: once; CDR3 protein: CASSREGAYNEQFF
V gene: TRBV6-5; clone size: .; CDR3 protein: CASKSPLPSGNTIYF
V gene: TRBV10-3; clone size: .; CDR3 protein: CAISELSWTSGYEQYF
V gene: TRBV27; clone size: .; CDR3 protein: CASSLYGLAGGLNEQYF
V gene: TRBV6-5; clone size: .; CDR3 protein: CASSYSTGDSDTQYF
V gene: TRBV7-6; clone size: .; CDR3 protein: CASSQQETQYF
V gene: TRBV28; clone size: .; CDR3 protein: CASGRQGYNEQFF
V gene: TRBV25-1; clone size: .; CDR3 protein: CASSVGGPANTEAFF
V gene: TRBV29-1; clone size: .; CDR3 protein: CSVARDMNTEAFF
V gene: TRBV9; clone size: few; CDR3 protein: CASSSGLAGELFF
V gene: TRBV30; clone size: .; CDR3 protein: CAGSTAGGELFF
V gene: TRBV1; clone size: .; CDR3 protein: CTSSQGPSGRASNEQFF
V gene: TRBV4-2; clone size: .; CDR3 protein: CASRQTVRIPGELFF
V gene: TRBV7-2; clone size: .; CDR3 protein: CASKTGADYNEQFF
V gene: TRBV29-1; clone size: once; CDR3 protein: CSVRQGRQNNSPLHF
V gene: TRBV3-1/TRBV3-2; clone size: .; CDR3 protein: CASSQEGATEAFF
V gene: TRBV10-2; clone size: .; CDR3 protein: CASSDSGYRRVNTEAFF
V gene: TRBV29-1; clone size: once; CDR3 protein: CSVEPGTGGASNYGYTF